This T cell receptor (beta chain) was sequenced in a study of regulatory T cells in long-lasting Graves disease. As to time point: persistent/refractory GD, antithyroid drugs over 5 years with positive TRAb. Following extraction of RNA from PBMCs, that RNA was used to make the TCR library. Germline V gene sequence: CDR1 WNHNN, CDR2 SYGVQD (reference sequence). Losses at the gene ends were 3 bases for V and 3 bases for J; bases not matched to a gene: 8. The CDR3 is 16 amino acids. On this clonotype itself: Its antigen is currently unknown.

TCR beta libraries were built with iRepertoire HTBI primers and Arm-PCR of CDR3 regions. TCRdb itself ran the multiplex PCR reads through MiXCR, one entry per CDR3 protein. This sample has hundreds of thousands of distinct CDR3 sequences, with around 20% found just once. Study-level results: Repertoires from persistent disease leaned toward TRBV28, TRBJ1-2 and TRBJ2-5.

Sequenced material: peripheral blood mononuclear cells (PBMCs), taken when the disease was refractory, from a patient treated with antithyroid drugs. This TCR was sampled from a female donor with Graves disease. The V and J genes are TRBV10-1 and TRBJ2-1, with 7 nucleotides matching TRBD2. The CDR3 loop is CASSDRTGGSYNEQFF. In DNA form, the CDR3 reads TGCGCCAGCAGTGATAGAACGGGCGGGAGCTACAATGAGCAGTTCTTC.